This T cell receptor beta chain originates from a study of breast tumors, draining lymph nodes, adjacent tissues. Study-wide results and caveats: Tumor TCR diversity was below lymph nodes but above nontumor tissue.

Via MiXCR, TCRdb re-called the multiplex PCR reads, giving one row per CDR3 protein. The data contain some 120,000 distinct CDR3 sequences, approximately 20% of them seen just once; the ten biggest clones take up roughly 4%. V dropped 7 bases and J dropped 2 bases, with 20 bases sitting between them. The CDR3 length is 15 residues. CDR1 and CDR2 (germline): DFQATT, SNEGSKA (reference sequence). On this clonotype itself: Its antigen remains unidentified.

The lymph nodes were axillary draining lymph nodes from breast cancer patients. The sequence came from a female donor with breast cancer. Some clones in this sample may be carry-over from other donors' samples. The specimen was axillary lymph node tissue. The chain couples TRBV20-1 to TRBJ2-5; D may be TRBD1 or TRBD2 (5 bases each). Here the CDR3 reads CSVSKRDLMQETQYF. The CDR3 nucleotides read TGCAGTGTTAGTAAACGGGACCTCATGCAAGAGACCCAGTACTTC.